The 30 T cell receptor beta chains given below trace back to one sample, sequenced in a study of T cell changes during pregnancy in multiple sclerosis. Assay used: immunoSEQ multiplex PCR; TCRdb lists only in-frame clones, some missing. This sample has about 54,000 clones; 80% to 95% occur once, and the top ten carry roughly 1.2%. The sample was peripheral blood, taken after pregnancy. These receptors all come from a female donor in good health, enrolled as a control in a pregnancy study.

This chain connects TRBV11-2 to TRBJ1-2; D not certain. V lost 0 bases and J 8 bases, leaving 13 bases between the germline ends. CDR1 and CDR2 (germline): SGHAT, FQNNGV. The CDR3 loop spans 14 amino acids. The CDR3 region is CASSLDEGLGGYTF. Here the CDR3 DNA reads TGTGCCAGCAGCTTAGATGAGGGCTTGGGGGGCTACACCTTC.

V usage is TRBV19 and J usage is TRBJ1-2; TRBD1 is a possible D gene (6 bases). Trimming removed 7 bases from V and 4 bases from J, with 16 bases in between. From germline, CDR1 is LNHDA and CDR2 SQIVND (reference sequence). The CDR3 loop spans 14 amino acids. The CDR3 region is CASNPGQGTYGYTF. The CDR3 DNA follows: TGTGCCAGTAATCCGGGGCAGGGGACCTATGGCTACACCTTC.

The chain uses TRBV19 and TRBJ1-4; a weak D match, TRBD1 (5 bases). Per the germline V gene, CDR1 is LNHDA and CDR2 is SQIVND (reference sequence). The V end was cut by 3 bases, the J end by 5 bases, with 7 bases between. The CDR3 is made up of 13 amino acids. CDR3 amino acids: CASSISGNEKLFF. CDR3 in DNA: TGTGCCAGTAGTATCTCAGGGAATGAAAAACTGTTTTTT.

V gene TRBV11-2 combines with J gene TRBJ1-1, with 9 bases that match TRBD1. Germline CDR1 and CDR2: SGHAT and FQNNGV. V lost 3 bases and J lost 5; bases outside the gene matches: 7. This CDR3 has 15 residues. The DNA of the CDR3 is TGTGCCAGCAGCTTCCAACAGGGGGCAGGTACTGAAGCTTTCTTT. It specifies CASSFQQGAGTEAFF.

The chain links TRBV4-1 to TRBJ2-7, with 12 bases fitting TRBD2. This CDR3 region has 18 residues. V lost 0 bases, J lost 2 bases, and 8 bases stayed unmatched. CDR1 is MGHRA and CDR2 is YSYEKL in the germline V gene. CDR3 loop: CASSQETSGRTLAYEQYF. In DNA form, the CDR3 reads TGCGCCAGCAGCCAAGAAACTAGCGGGAGGACCTTAGCCTACGAGCAGTACTTC.

The rearrangement joins TRBV9 to TRBJ2-1, with 10 nucleotides matching TRBD2. The CDR3 is made up of 15 amino acids. The V gene's germline CDR1 is SGDLS and CDR2 YYNGEE. With V trimmed by 0 bases and J by 8 bases, 5 bases remained unmatched. CDR3: CASSVGLAGAYEQFF. Here the CDR3 DNA reads TGTGCCAGCAGCGTAGGGCTAGCGGGAGCCTATGAGCAGTTCTTC.

This chain connects TRBV7-5 to TRBJ2-2; the D call in the table, TRBD2, was not verified against the DNA. TRBV7-5 is a listed pseudogene. The CDR3 covers 13 residues. DNA for the CDR3: TGTGCCAGAACCAACAAAAAGTCCCGGGGGCTGTTTTTT. This gives the protein CARTNKKSRGLFF.

The rearrangement joins TRBV6-6 to TRBJ1-1; D possibly corresponds to TRBD1 (5 bases). CDR3 length: 15 residues. The germline CDR1 and CDR2 sequences are MNHNY and SVGAGI (reference sequence). Trimming took off 7 bases at V and 8 bases at J, with 23 bases between the two ends. CDR3 sequence (DNA): TGTGCCAGCACTATCCCAGGCAGGGAGGGGACCGAAGCTTTCTTT. Protein product: CASTIPGREGTEAFF.

This sequence joins TRBV7-9 and TRBJ1-2; 7 nucleotides match TRBD1. This CDR3 is 13 amino acids long. The germline gives CDR1 SEHNR, CDR2 FQNEAQ (reference sequence). J lost 4 bases, V lost 1 base, and 0 bases had no gene match. The CDR3 coding sequence is TGTGCCAGCAGCTTAGGGGACAGCTATGGCTACACCTTC. The encoded protein is CASSLGDSYGYTF.

About this clone: The same CDR3 can be traced to other DNA sequences in this sample. The J gene is TRBJ2-7, the V gene TRBV2, with D perhaps matching TRBD1 (5 bases). CDR1 SNHLY and CDR2 FYNNEI come from the germline V gene. The CDR3 contains 14 residues. V lost 2 bases to trimming and J lost 2 bases, with 10 bases between them. The CDR3 here is CASSEQGETYEQYF. The CDR3 DNA reads TGTGCCAGCAGTGAACAGGGCGAGACCTACGAGCAGTACTTC.

V and J are TRBV5-1 and TRBJ1-3; 8 nucleotides align to TRBD1. V gave up 3 bases and J gave up 3 bases; unmatched junction bases: 2. Germline CDR1 reads SGHRS; CDR2 reads YFSETQ. This CDR3 spans 14 amino acids. CDR3 coding DNA: TGCGCCAGCAGCTCGACAGGGGATGGAAACACCATATATTTT. Amino acid sequence: CASSSTGDGNTIYF.

Worth noting for this clone: The junction departs from the called germline gene at one end, perhaps through a read error. The V and J genes are TRBV7-7 and TRBJ2-5; TRBD2 agrees at 9 bases. Germline-derived CDR1 and CDR2 are SSHAT and FNYEAQ (reference sequence). This CDR3 region has 13 residues. The DNA for the CDR3 is TGTGCTAGCAGCTTAGGACTAGCGGAGACCCAGTACTTC. It translates to CASSLGLAETQYF.

This clone was detected once. The gene calls are TRBV7-8 and TRBJ1-4, with D perhaps matching TRBD1 (5 bases). With 1 base removed from V and 12 bases from J, the gap between germline ends came to 9 bases. This CDR3 region has 12 residues. Germline V lookup: CDR1 SGHVS, CDR2 FQNEAQ. CDR3 DNA: TGTGCCAGCAGCTTAGAGGGGTTAGAACTGTTTTTT. The encoded protein is CASSLEGLELFF.

This chain joins TRBV28 and TRBJ1-1, with 7 bases that match TRBD1. With 6 bases clipped from V and 6 bases from J, the junction kept 7 bases outside the gene matches. This CDR3 has 13 residues. Germline V gives CDR1 MDHEN, CDR2 SYDVKM. The CDR3 reads CASRLQGRAEAFF. Here the CDR3 DNA reads TGTGCCAGCAGGTTACAGGGGCGGGCTGAAGCTTTCTTT.

The chain is built from TRBV6-1 and TRBJ1-1; D may be TRBD1 (5 bases). Per germline, CDR1 MNHNS and CDR2 SASEGT. Trimming stripped 1 base from V and 3 bases from J, with 9 bases between. This CDR3 region has 14 residues. The CDR3 reads CASSEVGEDTEAFF. CDR3 in DNA: TGTGCCAGCAGTGAAGTAGGGGAGGACACTGAAGCTTTCTTT.

The genes are TRBV28 and TRBJ2-1; a possible D gene is TRBD2 (6 bases). The CDR3 length is 14 residues. The germline V gene has CDR1 MDHEN and CDR2 SYDVKM. V was shortened by 6 bases and J by 1 base, with 10 bases between the two germline ends. The CDR3: CASRGSGSYNEQFF. For the CDR3, the DNA is TGTGCCAGCAGGGGTAGCGGATCCTACAATGAGCAGTTCTTC.

The sample holds a few counts of this clone. The V gene is TRBV2, the J gene TRBJ1-2; TRBD1 agrees at 9 bases. J gave up 6 bases and V 7 bases, and 6 bases lay outside the gene matches. Germline V lookup: CDR1 SNHLY, CDR2 FYNNEI. CDR3 length: 13 amino acids. CDR3 sequence (DNA): TGTGCCAGCATTAGACAGGGGGGTCATGGCTACACCTTC. Translated, it gives CASIRQGGHGYTF.

The rearrangement links TRBV18 to TRBJ1-5; D not resolved. V was pared by 2 bases and J by 7 bases, with 15 bases between. This CDR3 spans 15 amino acids. Germline V gene lookup returns CDR1 KGHSH and CDR2 LQKENI. The CDR3 spells CASSPGGGGGQPQHF. The CDR3 nucleotides read TGTGCCAGCTCACCAGGAGGAGGCGGCGGCCAGCCCCAGCATTTT.

The chain combines TRBV13 with TRBJ2-3; D gene unclear. This CDR3 comprises 14 residues. Germline V CDR1 and CDR2: PRHDT, FYEKMQ (reference sequence). The V gene lost 1 base and the J gene lost 3 bases, with 8 bases spanning the gap. The CDR3 DNA is TGTGCCAGCAGCTTAGCTGGGCTTACAGATACGCAGTATTTT. Its protein is CASSLAGLTDTQYF.

The genes are TRBV7-8 and TRBJ1-3; D may be TRBD1 (6 bases). CDR1 SGHVS and CDR2 FQNEAQ come from the germline V gene. The CDR3 contains 16 residues. V was shortened by 2 bases and J by 4 bases, with 15 bases between the two germline ends. The CDR3: CASSLFRAGVGNTIYF. The DNA of the CDR3 is TGTGCCAGCAGCTTATTTAGGGCAGGGGTCGGAAACACCATATATTTT.

The rearrangement uses TRBV7-2 and TRBJ1-2; the D gene is possibly TRBD1 (6 bases). This CDR3 is 13 amino acids long. Between the trimmed V and J ends, which lost 7 bases and 0 bases, there was a span of 9 bases. In germline, CDR1 is SGHTA, CDR2 FQGNSA. CDR3 in amino acids: CASIGGANYGYTF. Written as DNA, the CDR3 is TGTGCCAGCATAGGGGGGGCTAACTATGGCTACACCTTC.

This rearrangement joins TRBV2 to TRBJ2-1, with 13 positions matching TRBD2. V lost 3 bases and J lost 7; bases outside the gene matches: 6. This CDR3 spans 16 amino acids. Germline CDR1 and CDR2: SNHLY and FYNNEI. The CDR3 nucleotides read TGTGCCAGCAGTGACTTCGGGACTAGCGGGAAGAATGAGCAGTTCTTC. This codes for CASSDFGTSGKNEQFF. The full variable domain, rest sourced from reference TRBV2 and TRBJ2-1, is EPEVTQTPSHQVTQMGQEVILRCVPISNHLYFYWYRQILGQKVEFLVSFYNNEISEKSEIFDDQFSVERPDGSNFTLKIRSTKLEDSAMYFCASSDFGTSGKNEQFFGPGTRLTVL.

The CDR3, as DNA: TGTGCCAGCAGCTCAGCGCCAGCCGGACAGAACTATGGCTACACCTTC. Its protein product is CASSSAPAGQNYGYTF. V usage is TRBV7-2 and J usage is TRBJ1-2, with D tentatively TRBD1 (6 bases). Germline V gives CDR1 SGHTA, CDR2 FQGNSA. Trimming pared 4 bases from V and 2 bases from J, leaving 17 bases between. This CDR3 has 16 residues.

The chain links TRBV11-2 to TRBJ1-6; a weak D match, TRBD1 (6 bases). Trimming stripped 5 bases from V and 7 bases from J, with 15 bases between. The CDR3 sequence is 15 residues long. Per the germline V gene, CDR1 is SGHAT and CDR2 is FQNNGV. The CDR3 DNA reads as TGTGCCAGCAGCCAGGGGTCCCTCGGGAATTCACCCCTCCACTTT. Translation: CASSQGSLGNSPLHF. The whole variable domain, remainder taken from reference TRBV11-2 and TRBJ1-6, is EAGVAQSPRYKIIEKRQSVAFWCNPISGHATLYWYQQILGQGPKLLIQFQNNGVVDDSQLPKDRFSAERLKGVDSTLKIQPAKLEDSAVYLCASSQGSLGNSPLHFGNGTRLTVT.

This clone occurred once. The J gene is TRBJ2-5, the V gene TRBV15; a possible D gene is TRBD1 (6 bases). Per the germline V gene, CDR1 is LNHNV and CDR2 is YYDKDF (reference sequence). The CDR3 is made up of 15 amino acids. V lost 0 bases and J lost 3, with 11 bases in between. CDR3: CATSREDEGEETQYF. The CDR3 bases are TGTGCCACCAGCAGAGAGGATGAGGGGGAAGAGACCCAGTACTTC. The whole variable domain, filled in from reference TRBV15 and TRBJ2-5, reads DAMVIQNPRYQVTQFGKPVTLSCSQTLNHNVMYWYQQKSSQAPKLLFHYYDKDFNNEADTPDNFQSRRPNTSFCFLDIRSPGLGDTAMYLCATSREDEGEETQYFGPGTRLLVL.

The V gene is TRBV6-1, the J gene TRBJ2-3; D perhaps matches TRBD1 (6 bases). Germline loops: CDR1 MNHNS, CDR2 SASEGT. V was cut by 3 bases and J by 0 bases, with 10 bases left in between. The CDR3 consists of 15 residues. CDR3 sequence reads: CASSETGPSTDTQYF. The CDR3 coding sequence is TGTGCCAGCAGTGAGACAGGACCCAGCACAGATACGCAGTATTTT.

The gene calls are TRBV5-3 and TRBJ1-4; D gene ambiguous. TRBV5-3 is known as an ORF, though its function is uncertain. The germline V and J ends were trimmed by 0 bases and 8 bases, with 14 bases remaining between them. CDR3 length: 15 amino acids. The CDR3 loop reads CARSLVGLSGEKLFF. The CDR3 nucleotides are TGTGCCAGAAGCTTGGTGGGATTATCGGGAGAAAAACTGTTTTTT.

The V gene is TRBV4-2, the J gene TRBJ2-7; 9 bases map to TRBD1. This CDR3 comprises 15 residues. The J segment lost 2 bases and the V segment lost 3 bases, leaving 5 bases of the junction unmatched. CDR1 and CDR2 (germline): LGHNA, YNFKEQ. In nucleotides, the CDR3 is TGTGCCAGCAGCCAGGAGCGGACAGGGGCCTACGAGCAGTACTTC. Its protein is CASSQERTGAYEQYF.

This sequence joins TRBV7-8 and TRBJ1-2, with D possibly matching TRBD1 (5 bases). V was trimmed by 3 bases and J by 3 bases, leaving 14 bases between them. The germline V gene encodes CDR1 SGHVS and CDR2 FQNEAQ. The CDR3 sequence is 15 residues long. The CDR3 DNA follows: TGTGCCAGCAGCTTGAAGACAGTACCGGACTATGGCTACACCTTC. This translates into CASSLKTVPDYGYTF.

The genes are TRBV6-5 and TRBJ1-3; TRBD1 aligns across 7 bases. The V segment lost 5 bases and the J segment 4 bases; nucleotides outside the gene matches: 8. Germline values: CDR1 MNHEY, CDR2 SVGAGI. The CDR3 has 15 residues. CDR3 sequence: CASSRQTGIGNTIYF. CDR3 nucleotide sequence: TGTGCCAGCAGTAGACAGACAGGGATCGGAAACACCATATATTTT.